These T cell receptor beta chains were read from a single sample in a study of control samples from healthy donors and cancer patients. Clones were sequenced by immunoSEQ multiplex PCR, and TCRdb holds only the in-frame ones, with some missing. This repertoire shows 140,000 or so clones, about nine tenths found once; its top ten account for just under 5%. Material for sequencing was blood. These receptor sequences come from a man aged 30 to 39 in good health. Both conserved end residues are part of each CDR3. Fields, in order: clone size, J gene, D gene, V gene, CDR3 DNA, CDR3 protein. The D gene is left open where the match is weak. Size values are once, few and many counts, or a class for expanded clones, and some rows have none.

once,TRBJ2-7,TRBD2,TRBV27,TGTGCCAGCCAGGGTTTAAGCGGGGGACCCCACTACGAGCAGTACTTC,CASQGLSGGPHYEQYF
.,TRBJ1-2,.,TRBV4-2,TGTGCCAGCAGCCCAAGAGACACGAACTATGGCTACACCTTC,CASSPRDTNYGYTF
.,TRBJ2-7,TRBD2,TRBV6-2/TRBV6-3,TGTGCCAGCACCCCCCGGGGGGGACAAACCTACGAGCAGTACTTC,CASTPRGGQTYEQYF
.,TRBJ2-5,.,TRBV7-9,TGTGCCAGCAGCTATCCAAGGGGGGAGACCCAGTACTTC,CASSYPRGETQYF
.,TRBJ2-1,.,TRBV7-2,TGTGCCAGCAGCATAGGACTACCCAATGAGCAGTTCTTC,CASSIGLPNEQFF
.,TRBJ1-1,.,TRBV3-1/TRBV3-2,TGTGCCAGCAGCCAAGAAATTTTCGCTGAAGCTTTCTTT,CASSQEIFAEAFF
.,TRBJ2-3,TRBD1,TRBV7-3,TGTGCCAGCAGCTTTACCCGGGACAGGGGAAGGGATACGCAGTATTTT,CASSFTRDRGRDTQYF
.,TRBJ2-1,TRBD2,TRBV2,TGTGCCAGCATAGGGGCTAGCGGGAGCATTATTGAGCAGTTCTTC,CASIGASGSIIEQFF
.,TRBJ1-5,TRBD1,TRBV6-2/TRBV6-3,TGTGCCAGCAGTTACTCGGGGGGACAGGCCGGGCCCCAGCATTTT,CASSYSGGQAGPQHF
.,TRBJ2-6,.,TRBV9,TGTGCCAGCAGCCGTTCCTCTGGGGCCAACGTCCTGACTTTC,CASSRSSGANVLTF
.,TRBJ2-7,TRBD2,TRBV2,TGTGCCAGCGTTCGACTCCCCTTCGGGAGGTACGAGCAGTACTTC,CASVRLPFGRYEQYF
.,TRBJ1-1,TRBD1,TRBV12-3/TRBV12-4,TGTGCCAGCGTGCAAAACAGGGGTATTGAAGCTTTCTTT,CASVQNRGIEAFF